The 21 T cell receptor beta chains below come from one sample, sequenced in a study of T cell repertoires in cytomegalovirus infection. TCRdb reprocessed the reads via MiXCR and lists one record per CDR3 protein. The sample lists 560,000 or so distinct CDR3 sequences, more than 15% occurring once. Sequenced material: CD8+ T cells from PBMCs. These receptors were obtained from a human donor in good health (CMV status not recorded). Some clones in this sample may be carry-over from other donors' samples.

This clonotype was seen ten or more times. This chain links TRBV7-8 with TRBJ1-5; D possibly corresponds to TRBD1 (5 bases). The CDR3 is made up of 18 amino acids. The V end was cut by 5 bases, the J end by 2 bases, with 22 bases between. Germline V gene sequence: CDR1 SGHVS, CDR2 FQNEAQ. This chain's CDR3 is CASSPSRLGGSGNQPQHF. The CDR3 DNA reads as TGTGCCAGCAGCCCGAGCCGATTGGGGGGGTCTGGCAATCAGCCCCAGCATTTT.

This clonotype was seen more than once but under ten times. The chain carries TRBV6-5 and TRBJ1-5, with D hard to call. Germline CDR1 and CDR2: MNHEY and SVGAGI. V dropped 2 bases and J dropped 4 bases, with 6 bases sitting between them. CDR3 length: 13 amino acids. The DNA of the CDR3 is TGTGCCAGCAGTTACCTCCCAAATCAGCCCCAGCATTTT. This sequence encodes CASSYLPNQPQHF.

V and J are TRBV3-1 and TRBJ2-1, with 11 positions matching TRBD2. V lost 0 bases and J lost 14; bases outside the gene matches: 18. Germline values: CDR1 LGHDT, CDR2 YNNKEL (reference sequence). The CDR3 has 18 residues. The chain's CDR3 is CASSQELAGGPSSYSEFF. In DNA, the CDR3 is TGTGCCAGCAGCCAAGAGCTAGCGGGAGGCCCCAGCTCCTATAGTGAGTTCTTC.

This clonotype was recorded a few times. This rearrangement joins TRBV19 to TRBJ2-2; D remains ambiguous. Trimming left V 7 bases short and J 0 bases short, with 12 bases between. Germline CDR1 is LNHDA and CDR2 is SQIVND (reference sequence). There are 15 residues in the CDR3. The CDR3 loop reads CASNLATTNTGELFF. CDR3 coding DNA: TGTGCCAGTAATTTGGCAACGACGAACACCGGGGAGCTGTTTTTT.

With regard to this clonotype: A read error is likely, as this CDR3 ends without the conserved phenylalanine or tryptophan. This chain joins TRBV12-3 or TRBV12-4 and TRBJ2-7; the D is unclear. Trimming removed 3 bases at V and 4 bases at J, with 4 bases between. This CDR3 is built from 11 residues. This chain's CDR3 is CASSLGYEQYL. The DNA of the CDR3 is TGTGCCAGCAGTTTGGGGTACGAGCAGTACTTA.

In this sample, this clonotype turned up a few times. A much larger clone lies one base from this, so it may be a read error. The chain couples TRBV9 to TRBJ2-6, with D tentatively TRBD1 or TRBD2 (6 bases each). Germline CDR1 reads SGDLS; CDR2 reads YYNGEE. The germline V and J ends were trimmed by 0 bases and 1 base, with 8 bases remaining between them. The CDR3 extends over 16 amino acids. The CDR3 spells CASSVAGASGANVLTF. Written as DNA, the CDR3 is TGTGCCAGCAGCGTAGCGGGGGCGTCTGGGGCCAACGTCCTGACTTTC.

The chain employs TRBV10-3 and TRBJ1-1; D gene uncertain. Trimming took off 0 bases at V and 0 bases at J, with 8 bases between the two ends. The CDR3 covers 15 residues. The germline CDR1 and CDR2 sequences are ENHRY and SYGVKD. In nucleotides, the CDR3 is TGTGCCATCAGTGAGTCGCGAGGGCTGAACACTGAAGCTTTCTTT. Translated: CAISESRGLNTEAFF.

The table lists this clonotype with a few counts. The V call is TRBV2, the J call TRBJ1-2; D not certain. Trimming stripped 7 bases from V and 3 bases from J, with 27 bases between. There are 18 residues in the CDR3. Germline CDR1 and CDR2: SNHLY and FYNNEI. DNA of the CDR3: TGTGCCAGCATTCCCTCAAGAGCGGGTTTCGCCCTCGACTATGGCTACACCTTC. Translating it yields CASIPSRAGFALDYGYTF.

This clonotype was counted many times. The chain is built from TRBV27 and TRBJ2-7; TRBD2 might be the D (5 bases). Germline V CDR1 and CDR2: MNHEY, SMNVEV (reference sequence). This CDR3 is 15 amino acids long. Trimming removed 4 bases at V and 3 bases at J, with 16 bases between. Written as DNA, the CDR3 is TGTGCCAGCAGTTCTCATGACCCGGGGATCTACGAGCAGTACTTC. Translated: CASSSHDPGIYEQYF.

This clonotype was counted ten times or more. V gene TRBV7-6 combines with J gene TRBJ2-3; the D gene is possibly TRBD2 (6 bases). The CDR3 extends over 15 amino acids. The ends were cut back, 3 bases at V and 2 bases at J, with 12 bases in the middle. Germline V gives CDR1 SGHVS, CDR2 FNYEAQ. CDR3 in DNA: TGTGCCAGCAGCTTCCTAGCGCTGAACACAGATACGCAGTATTTT. Translating gives CASSFLALNTDTQYF. Full variable domain (missing parts from reference TRBV7-6 and TRBJ2-3): GAGVSQSPRYKVTKRGQDVALRCDPISGHVSLYWYRQALGQGPEFLTYFNYEAQQDKSGLPNDRFSAERPEGSISTLTIQRTEQRDSAMYRCASSFLALNTDTQYFGPGTRLTVL.

This clonotype has a handful of counts. This chain joins TRBV5-5 and TRBJ2-1, with 9 positions matching TRBD2. The trim removed 4 bases at V and 3 bases at J, leaving 5 bases unmatched. The germline V gene encodes CDR1 SGHKS and CDR2 YYEKEE (reference sequence). The CDR3 contains 15 residues. CDR3 bases: TGTGCCAGCAGCGGGCTAGCGGGGCACTACAATGAGCAGTTCTTC. Translating gives CASSGLAGHYNEQFF.

The chain is built from TRBV10-3 and TRBJ2-2; TRBD2 is a possible D gene (5 bases). Trimming took off 3 bases at V and 8 bases at J, with 16 bases between the two ends. The CDR3 length is 15 residues. In germline, CDR1 is ENHRY, CDR2 SYGVKD. The DNA of the CDR3 is TGTGCCATCAGTGATTCCCTAGCCGGCATGGGGGAGCTGTTTTTT. Its protein product is CAISDSLAGMGELFF.

This clonotype was seen ten or more times. The chain has TRBV27 and TRBJ1-1; no definite D call. In germline, CDR1 is MNHEY, CDR2 SMNVEV (reference sequence). Trimming removed 3 bases at V and 7 bases at J, with 12 bases between. This CDR3 spans 13 amino acids. CDR3 residues: CASSFGVTGEAFF. Here the CDR3 DNA reads TGTGCCAGCAGTTTCGGGGTCACGGGTGAAGCTTTCTTT.

This clonotype was seen many times. V and J are TRBV27 and TRBJ2-3; 11 nucleotides line up with TRBD2. The CDR3 spans 17 residues. The germline CDR1 and CDR2 sequences are MNHEY and SMNVEV (reference sequence). Trimming at V came to 3 bases and at J to 5 bases, leaving 10 bases not matched to a gene. The CDR3 nucleotides are TGTGCCAGCAGTTTCCAGGTGCGGCTAGCGGGAGGAGATACGCAGTATTTT. It translates to CASSFQVRLAGGDTQYF.

This clonotype occurred a few times. The chain couples TRBV27 to TRBJ1-6, with D unresolved. Germline V gene sequence: CDR1 MNHEY, CDR2 SMNVEV (reference sequence). V was clipped by 2 bases and J by 9 bases, with 11 bases between them. The CDR3 runs 14 residues. The CDR3 region is CASSLVGEGSPLHF. For the CDR3, the DNA is TGTGCCAGCAGTTTAGTCGGGGAAGGTTCACCCCTCCACTTT.

This clonotype turned up a few times. The chain employs TRBV5-5 and TRBJ2-5; D may be TRBD1 (5 bases). V lost 1 base and J lost 1, with 11 bases in between. Germline values: CDR1 SGHKS, CDR2 YYEKEE (reference sequence). The CDR3 runs 15 residues. CDR3 protein: CASSLYRQTQETQYF. DNA for the CDR3: TGTGCCAGCAGCTTGTACAGACAGACCCAAGAGACCCAGTACTTC.

This clonotype appeared a few times. The chain recombines TRBV12-3 or TRBV12-4 with TRBJ2-7; tentative D call: TRBD1 (6 bases). The length of the CDR3 is 14 residues. The V end was cut by 5 bases, the J end by 4 bases, with 15 bases between. This CDR3 is CASSTGTFVYEQYF. The DNA for the CDR3 is TGTGCCAGCAGTACAGGGACCTTCGTTTACGAGCAGTACTTC.

This clonotype was seen many times. The V call is TRBV12-3 or TRBV12-4, the J call TRBJ2-7; 8 positions agree with TRBD1. V shed 3 bases and J 6 bases; nucleotides not matched to a gene: 13. The CDR3 runs to 16 residues. CDR3 nucleotides: TGTGCCAGCAGTTTTAGTGGCAGGGGGCACGTGGGCGAGCAGTACTTC. Its protein product is CASSFSGRGHVGEQYF.

The rearrangement joins TRBV15 to TRBJ2-1; TRBD1 aligns across 9 bases. The germline CDR1 and CDR2 sequences are LNHNV and YYDKDF (reference sequence). The V and J ends lost 3 bases and 9 bases, in that order; junction bases with no gene match: 9. The CDR3 loop spans 15 amino acids. The CDR3 reads CATSRIPTGGGEQFF. The CDR3 DNA sequence: TGTGCCACCAGCAGGATCCCTACAGGGGGCGGTGAGCAGTTCTTC.

This clonotype was seen only a few times. The CDR3 bases are TGTGCCAGCGGAGTTCGAGGGGGCGGTAGTTTTGTGGCACTGTTTTTT. Its translation is CASGVRGGGSFVALFF. The J gene is TRBJ1-4, the V gene TRBV2, with TRBD1 matching over 7 bases. CDR3 length equals 16 residues. CDR1 is SNHLY and CDR2 is FYNNEI in the germline V gene. After removal of 8 bases from V and 13 bases from J, the junction contained 22 bases not matched to a gene.

The rearrangement uses TRBV4-2 and TRBJ2-7; 10 bases agree with TRBD2. This CDR3 has 15 amino acids. J was trimmed by 3 bases and V by 4 bases; bases with no gene match: 6. CDR1 is LGHNA and CDR2 is YNFKEQ in the germline V gene. The CDR3 DNA reads as TGTGCCAGCAGCCCAGGGACTAGCGCAAGCTACGAGCAGTACTTC. Translating gives CASSPGTSASYEQYF.